These T cell receptor beta chains were read from a single sample in a study. One entry per CDR3 protein results from TCRdb running MiXCR on the RT-PCR reads. The sample has more than 600,000 distinct CDR3 sequences; around 14% are singletons. The sequencing input was memory CD4+ T cells from blood. These receptors all come from a female donor in good health, serving as a healthy control. CDR3s include the opening cysteine and the closing phenylalanine or tryptophan. D genes are given only for firm matches. The size entry is marked missing in some rows and otherwise reads once, few, many or a size class.

cdr3_aa: CASGGTQETQYF
cdr3_nt: TGTGCCAGCGGAGGCACTCAAGAGACCCAGTACTTC
cdr3_length: 12
clone_size: few
v_call: TRBV28
j_call: TRBJ2-5
d_call: NA

cdr3_aa: CSARDLGLAENNEQFF
cdr3_nt: TGCAGTGCTAGAGATCTCGGACTAGCGGAAAACAATGAGCAGTTCTTC
cdr3_length: 16
clone_size: NA
v_call: TRBV20-1
j_call: TRBJ2-1
d_call: TRBD2

cdr3_aa: CASSVDSWKHGYTF
cdr3_nt: TGTGCCAGCAGCGTAGACAGTTGGAAGCATGGCTACACCTTC
cdr3_length: 14
clone_size: NA
v_call: TRBV9
j_call: TRBJ1-2
d_call: NA

cdr3_aa: CASSYIRTSGNNEQFF
cdr3_nt: TGTGCCAGCAGTTACATACGGACTAGCGGAAACAATGAGCAGTTCTTC
cdr3_length: 16
clone_size: few
v_call: TRBV6-5
j_call: TRBJ2-1
d_call: TRBD2

cdr3_aa: CASRDMAGGADTQYF
cdr3_nt: TGCGCCAGCAGGGATATGGCGGGGGGCGCGGATACGCAGTATTTT
cdr3_length: 15
clone_size: few
v_call: TRBV5-1
j_call: TRBJ2-3
d_call: TRBD2

cdr3_aa: CASSRAGAQETQYF
cdr3_nt: TGTGCCAGCTCCCGGGCTGGGGCCCAAGAGACCCAGTACTTC
cdr3_length: 14
clone_size: few
v_call: TRBV3-1
j_call: TRBJ2-5
d_call: NA

cdr3_aa: CATSRDLAGGSTDTQYF
cdr3_nt: TGTGCCACCAGCAGAGATCTGGCGGGAGGGAGCACAGATACGCAGTATTTT
cdr3_length: 17
clone_size: NA
v_call: TRBV15
j_call: TRBJ2-3
d_call: TRBD2

cdr3_aa: CASSPRLAGTDTQYF
cdr3_nt: TGTGCCAGCTCACCACGCCTAGCGGGGACAGATACGCAGTATTTT
cdr3_length: 15
clone_size: many
v_call: TRBV7-3
j_call: TRBJ2-3
d_call: TRBD2

cdr3_aa: CASRHSGDTQYF
cdr3_nt: TGTGCCAGCAGACATAGCGGAGATACGCAGTATTTT
cdr3_length: 12
clone_size: few
v_call: TRBV14
j_call: TRBJ2-3
d_call: NA

cdr3_aa: CSVETFQGAYYGYTF
cdr3_nt: TGCAGCGTTGAAACGTTCCAGGGGGCGTACTATGGCTACACCTTC
cdr3_length: 15
clone_size: NA
v_call: TRBV29-1
j_call: TRBJ1-2
d_call: TRBD1

cdr3_aa: CASSSWTSAEQYF
cdr3_nt: TGTGCCAGCAGCTCCTGGACTAGCGCCGAGCAGTACTTC
cdr3_length: 13
clone_size: NA
v_call: TRBV7-3
j_call: TRBJ2-7
d_call: TRBD2

cdr3_aa: CASSQVRASYTEAFF
cdr3_nt: TGCGCCAGCAGCCAAGTGAGGGCCTCGTACACTGAAGCTTTCTTT
cdr3_length: 15
clone_size: many
v_call: TRBV4-3
j_call: TRBJ1-1
d_call: NA

cdr3_aa: CASSLQEGTSWDEQFF
cdr3_nt: TGCGCCAGCAGCCTTCAGGAGGGGACTAGCTGGGATGAGCAGTTCTTC
cdr3_length: 16
clone_size: NA
v_call: TRBV4-3
j_call: TRBJ2-1
d_call: TRBD2

cdr3_aa: CASSLGTGGARAEAFF
cdr3_nt: TGTGCCAGCAGCTTAGGGACAGGGGGCGCGAGGGCTGAAGCTTTCTTT
cdr3_length: 16
clone_size: many
v_call: TRBV7-9
j_call: TRBJ1-1
d_call: TRBD1

cdr3_aa: CASSHDRTGWYTF
cdr3_nt: TGCGCCAGCAGCCACGATAGGACAGGGTGGTACACCTTC
cdr3_length: 13
clone_size: once
v_call: TRBV5-1
j_call: TRBJ1-2
d_call: TRBD1

cdr3_aa: CASSYPTGAQPQHF
cdr3_nt: TGTGCCAGCAGTTACCCAACAGGGGCCCAGCCCCAGCATTTT
cdr3_length: 14
clone_size: NA
v_call: TRBV6-6
j_call: TRBJ1-5
d_call: TRBD1

cdr3_aa: CSARDPYNQPQHF
cdr3_nt: TGCAGTGCTAGGGACCCTTACAATCAGCCCCAGCATTTT
cdr3_length: 13
clone_size: many
v_call: TRBV20-1
j_call: TRBJ1-5
d_call: NA

cdr3_aa: CASSYSGSSGTDTQYF
cdr3_nt: TGTGCCAGCAGTTACTCGGGTAGCAGCGGCACAGATACGCAGTATTTT
cdr3_length: 16
clone_size: NA
v_call: TRBV6-5
j_call: TRBJ2-3
d_call: NA

cdr3_aa: CATSASQGREYF
cdr3_nt: TGTGCCACCAGTGCGTCCCAGGGAAGGGAGTACTTC
cdr3_length: 12
clone_size: few
v_call: TRBV24-1
j_call: TRBJ2-7
d_call: NA

cdr3_aa: CSARERRGLFEQYF
cdr3_nt: TGCAGTGCTAGAGAGCGCAGGGGGCTCTTCGAGCAGTACTTC
cdr3_length: 14
clone_size: NA
v_call: TRBV20-1
j_call: TRBJ2-7
d_call: TRBD1

cdr3_aa: CASSFSGPGNTIYF
cdr3_nt: TGTGCCAGCAGCTTCTCGGGTCCTGGAAACACCATATATTTT
cdr3_length: 14
clone_size: NA
v_call: TRBV7-8
j_call: TRBJ1-3
d_call: NA

cdr3_aa: CASSPTGTYNEQFF
cdr3_nt: TGTGCCAGCAGCCCGACCGGGACCTACAATGAGCAGTTCTTC
cdr3_length: 14
clone_size: many
v_call: TRBV7-3
j_call: TRBJ2-1
d_call: NA

cdr3_aa: CASSPLVTGSSNQPQHF
cdr3_nt: TGTGCCAGCAGCCCCCTCGTAACAGGTTCAAGCAATCAGCCCCAGCATTTT
cdr3_length: 17
clone_size: few
v_call: TRBV11-2
j_call: TRBJ1-5
d_call: NA

cdr3_aa: CASSYPTGGRIETQYF
cdr3_nt: TGTGCCAGCAGTTACCCGACAGGGGGTAGGATAGAGACCCAGTACTTC
cdr3_length: 16
clone_size: few
v_call: TRBV6-5
j_call: TRBJ2-5
d_call: TRBD1

cdr3_aa: CASSESEREGRGNEQFF
cdr3_nt: TGTGCCAGCAGTGAATCGGAGCGGGAGGGCCGGGGCAATGAGCAGTTCTTC
cdr3_length: 17
clone_size: NA
v_call: TRBV25-1
j_call: TRBJ2-1
d_call: TRBD2

cdr3_aa: CSARDLSETQYF
cdr3_nt: TGCAGTGCTAGAGACCTATCGGAGACCCAGTACTTC
cdr3_length: 12
clone_size: many
v_call: TRBV20-1
j_call: TRBJ2-5
d_call: NA

cdr3_aa: CSARGYSLGELFF
cdr3_nt: TGCAGTGCTAGAGGATATAGTCTCGGGGAGCTGTTTTTT
cdr3_length: 13
clone_size: few
v_call: TRBV20-1
j_call: TRBJ2-2
d_call: NA

cdr3_aa: CASSSGRTGVEQYF
cdr3_nt: TGTGCCAGCAGCTCAGGCAGGACAGGGGTTGAGCAGTACTTC
cdr3_length: 14
clone_size: many
v_call: TRBV7-2
j_call: TRBJ2-7
d_call: TRBD1

cdr3_aa: CSGTEESYGYTF
cdr3_nt: TGCAGCGGAACCGAGGAAAGCTATGGCTACACCTTC
cdr3_length: 12
clone_size: many
v_call: TRBV29-1
j_call: TRBJ1-2
d_call: NA

cdr3_aa: CASRSTGAYEQYF
cdr3_nt: TGTGCCAGCCGCAGTACGGGGGCCTACGAGCAGTACTTC
cdr3_length: 13
clone_size: few
v_call: TRBV12-3/TRBV12-4
j_call: TRBJ2-7
d_call: NA

cdr3_aa: CSIQGASGETQYF
cdr3_nt: TGCAGCATCCAGGGGGCGTCGGGAGAGACCCAGTACTTC
cdr3_length: 13
clone_size: NA
v_call: TRBV29-1
j_call: TRBJ2-5
d_call: TRBD1

cdr3_aa: CSARRPGSEAFF
cdr3_nt: TGCAGTGCTAGACGGCCTGGCTCTGAAGCTTTCTTT
cdr3_length: 12
clone_size: NA
v_call: TRBV20-1
j_call: TRBJ1-1
d_call: NA

cdr3_aa: CASSQQQGDEQYF
cdr3_nt: TGTGCCAGCAGTCAACAACAGGGGGACGAGCAGTACTTC
cdr3_length: 13
clone_size: NA
v_call: TRBV12-3/TRBV12-4
j_call: TRBJ2-7
d_call: TRBD1

cdr3_aa: CASSLFSPGEQYF
cdr3_nt: TGTGCCAGCAGTTTATTCAGTCCCGGAGAGCAGTACTTC
cdr3_length: 13
clone_size: NA
v_call: TRBV28
j_call: TRBJ2-7
d_call: NA

cdr3_aa: CASSLDGTRDTQYF
cdr3_nt: TGTGCCAGCAGTTTGGACGGGACTAGGGATACGCAGTATTTT
cdr3_length: 14
clone_size: many
v_call: TRBV12-3/TRBV12-4
j_call: TRBJ2-3
d_call: TRBD2

cdr3_aa: CAISVLPQGGEKLFF
cdr3_nt: TGTGCCATCAGTGTCCTACCCCAGGGGGGTGAAAAACTGTTTTTT
cdr3_length: 15
clone_size: NA
v_call: TRBV10-3
j_call: TRBJ1-4
d_call: TRBD1

cdr3_aa: CASSREFISYNEQFF
cdr3_nt: TGTGCCAGCAGTCGGGAGTTCATATCCTACAATGAGCAGTTCTTC
cdr3_length: 15
clone_size: many
v_call: TRBV6-2/TRBV6-3
j_call: TRBJ2-1
d_call: NA

cdr3_aa: CSAPTSGRYSLGEQFF
cdr3_nt: TGCAGTGCACCGACTAGCGGGAGATACTCCCTTGGGGAGCAGTTCTTC
cdr3_length: 16
clone_size: many
v_call: TRBV20-1
j_call: TRBJ2-1
d_call: TRBD2

cdr3_aa: CASSGKTGIFTEAFF
cdr3_nt: TGTGCCAGCAGTGGCAAGACAGGGATTTTCACTGAAGCTTTCTTT
cdr3_length: 15
clone_size: few
v_call: TRBV6-1
j_call: TRBJ1-1
d_call: TRBD1

cdr3_aa: CASMAGETKKLFF
cdr3_nt: TGTGCCAGCATGGCCGGGGAAACTAAGAAACTGTTTTTT
cdr3_length: 13
clone_size: NA
v_call: TRBV14
j_call: TRBJ1-4
d_call: NA

cdr3_aa: CASRSGRGQGNYGYTF
cdr3_nt: TGTGCCAGCAGATCCGGGAGGGGCCAGGGTAACTATGGCTACACCTTC
cdr3_length: 16
clone_size: few
v_call: TRBV7-9
j_call: TRBJ1-2
d_call: NA

cdr3_aa: CASAPSGSSYNEQFF
cdr3_nt: TGTGCCAGCGCCCCGAGCGGGAGCTCCTACAATGAGCAGTTCTTC
cdr3_length: 15
clone_size: few
v_call: TRBV6-4
j_call: TRBJ2-1
d_call: TRBD2

cdr3_aa: CASSSIGDRGTEAFF
cdr3_nt: TGTGCCAGCAGCTCAATAGGGGACAGGGGCACTGAAGCTTTCTTT
cdr3_length: 15
clone_size: many
v_call: TRBV12-3/TRBV12-4
j_call: TRBJ1-1
d_call: TRBD1

cdr3_aa: CASSFQEYEQYF
cdr3_nt: TGTGCCAGCAGCTTTCAGGAATACGAGCAGTACTTC
cdr3_length: 12
clone_size: many
v_call: TRBV6-2/TRBV6-3
j_call: TRBJ2-7
d_call: NA

cdr3_aa: CAGTESAAADGYTF
cdr3_nt: TGCGCCGGGACAGAATCCGCCGCAGCGGATGGCTACACCTTC
cdr3_length: 14
clone_size: few
v_call: TRBV20-1
j_call: TRBJ1-2
d_call: TRBD1

cdr3_aa: CASSVSLAGSYEQYF
cdr3_nt: TGTGCCAGCAGCGTAAGCTTAGCGGGTTCCTACGAGCAGTACTTC
cdr3_length: 15
clone_size: NA
v_call: TRBV28
j_call: TRBJ2-7
d_call: TRBD2

cdr3_aa: CASSGIDRVAKTQYF
cdr3_nt: TGTGCCAGCAGCGGGATAGACAGGGTAGCGAAGACCCAGTACTTC
cdr3_length: 15
clone_size: many
v_call: TRBV27
j_call: TRBJ2-5
d_call: TRBD1

cdr3_aa: CASSPKGRPDGHEQYF
cdr3_nt: TGTGCCAGCAGCCCCAAGGGAAGGCCGGACGGCCACGAGCAGTACTTC
cdr3_length: 16
clone_size: NA
v_call: TRBV9
j_call: TRBJ2-7
d_call: NA